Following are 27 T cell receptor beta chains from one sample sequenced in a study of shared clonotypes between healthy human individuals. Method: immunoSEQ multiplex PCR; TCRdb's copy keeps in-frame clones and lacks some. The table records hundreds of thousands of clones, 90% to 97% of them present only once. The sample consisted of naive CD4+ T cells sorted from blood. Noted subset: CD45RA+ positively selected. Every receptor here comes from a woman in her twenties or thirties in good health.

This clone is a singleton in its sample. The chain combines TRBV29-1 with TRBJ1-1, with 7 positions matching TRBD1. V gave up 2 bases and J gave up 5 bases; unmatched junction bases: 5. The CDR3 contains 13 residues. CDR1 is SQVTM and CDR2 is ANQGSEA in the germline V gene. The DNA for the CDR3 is TGCAGCGTTGAAAGCAGGGGGGTGACTGAAGCTTTCTTT. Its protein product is CSVESRGVTEAFF.

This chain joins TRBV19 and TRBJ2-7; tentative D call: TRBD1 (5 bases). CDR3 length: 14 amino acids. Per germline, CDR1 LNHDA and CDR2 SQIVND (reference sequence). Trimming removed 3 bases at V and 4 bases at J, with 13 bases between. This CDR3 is CASSIREGDYEQYF. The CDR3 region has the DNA TGTGCCAGTAGTATCCGAGAAGGGGATTACGAGCAGTACTTC.

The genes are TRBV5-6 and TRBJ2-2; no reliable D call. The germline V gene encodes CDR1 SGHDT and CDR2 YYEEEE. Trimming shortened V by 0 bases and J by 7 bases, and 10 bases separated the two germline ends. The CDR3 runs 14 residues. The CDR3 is CASSLVPVYGELFF. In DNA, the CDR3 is TGTGCCAGCAGCTTGGTGCCTGTTTACGGGGAGCTGTTTTTT. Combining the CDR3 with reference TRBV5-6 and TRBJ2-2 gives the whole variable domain DAGVTQSPTHLIKTRGQQVTLRCSPKSGHDTVSWYQQALGQGPQFIFQYYEEEERQRGNFPDRFSGHQFPNYSSELNVNALLLGDSALYLCASSLVPVYGELFFGEGSRLTVL.

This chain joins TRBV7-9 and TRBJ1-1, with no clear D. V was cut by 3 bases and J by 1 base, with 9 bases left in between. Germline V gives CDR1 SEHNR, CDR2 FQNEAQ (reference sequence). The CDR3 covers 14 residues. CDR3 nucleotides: TGTGCCAGCAGCTTCTACCCAGGGAACACTGAAGCTTTCTTT. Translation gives CASSFYPGNTEAFF.

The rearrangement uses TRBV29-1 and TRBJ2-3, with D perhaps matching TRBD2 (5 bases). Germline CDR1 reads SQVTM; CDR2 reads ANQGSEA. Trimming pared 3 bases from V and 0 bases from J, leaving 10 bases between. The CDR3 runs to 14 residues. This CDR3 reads CSVEGSTSTDTQYF. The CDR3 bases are TGCAGCGTTGAGGGGAGCACTAGCACAGATACGCAGTATTTT.

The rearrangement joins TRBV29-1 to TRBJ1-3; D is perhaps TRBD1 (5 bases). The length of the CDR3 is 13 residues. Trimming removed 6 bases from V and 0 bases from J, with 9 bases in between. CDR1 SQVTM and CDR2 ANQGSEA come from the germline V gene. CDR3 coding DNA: TGCAGCGTCGATGGGGGCTCTGGAAACACCATATATTTT. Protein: CSVDGGSGNTIYF.

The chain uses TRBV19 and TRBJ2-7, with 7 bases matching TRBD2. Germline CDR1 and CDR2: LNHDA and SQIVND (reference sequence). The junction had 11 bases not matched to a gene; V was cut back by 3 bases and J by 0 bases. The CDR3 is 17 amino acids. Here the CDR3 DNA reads TGTGCCAGTAGTATCTCTCGTCCGGGAGGCGCCTCCTACGAGCAGTACTTC. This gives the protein CASSISRPGGASYEQYF.

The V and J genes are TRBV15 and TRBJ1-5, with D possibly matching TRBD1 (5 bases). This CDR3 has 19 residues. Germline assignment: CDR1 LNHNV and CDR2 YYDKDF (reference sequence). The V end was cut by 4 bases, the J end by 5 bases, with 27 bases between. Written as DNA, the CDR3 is TGTGCCACCAGCATACACCGTAGCAGGCGGGGGGGGAAATATCAGCCCCAGCATTTT. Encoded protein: CATSIHRSRRGGKYQPQHF.

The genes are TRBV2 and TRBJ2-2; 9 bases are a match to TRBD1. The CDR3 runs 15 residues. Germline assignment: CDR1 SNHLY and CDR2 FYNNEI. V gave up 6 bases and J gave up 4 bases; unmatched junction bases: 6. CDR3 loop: CASRKQGALTGELFF. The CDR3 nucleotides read TGTGCCAGCAGGAAACAGGGGGCGCTCACCGGGGAGCTGTTTTTT.

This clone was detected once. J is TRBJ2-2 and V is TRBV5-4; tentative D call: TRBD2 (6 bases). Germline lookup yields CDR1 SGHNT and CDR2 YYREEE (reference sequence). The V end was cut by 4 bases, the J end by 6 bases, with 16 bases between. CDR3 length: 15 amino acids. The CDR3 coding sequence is TGTGCCAGCAGCCCGGGGACTGGGGGGTCCGGGGAGCTGTTTTTT. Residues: CASSPGTGGSGELFF.

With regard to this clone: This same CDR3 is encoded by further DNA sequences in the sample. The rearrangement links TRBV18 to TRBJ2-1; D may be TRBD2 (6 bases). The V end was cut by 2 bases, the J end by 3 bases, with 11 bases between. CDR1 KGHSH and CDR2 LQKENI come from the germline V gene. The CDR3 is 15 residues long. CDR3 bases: TGTGCCAGCTCACCAGGAGGGTCGAGCTACAATGAGCAGTTCTTC. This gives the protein CASSPGGSSYNEQFF.

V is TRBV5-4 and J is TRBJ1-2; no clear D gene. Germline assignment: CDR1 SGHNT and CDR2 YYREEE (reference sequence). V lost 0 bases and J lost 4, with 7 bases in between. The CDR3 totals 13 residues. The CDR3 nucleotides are TGTGCCAGCAGCTTGGACAGCAGCTATGGCTACACCTTC. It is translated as CASSLDSSYGYTF.

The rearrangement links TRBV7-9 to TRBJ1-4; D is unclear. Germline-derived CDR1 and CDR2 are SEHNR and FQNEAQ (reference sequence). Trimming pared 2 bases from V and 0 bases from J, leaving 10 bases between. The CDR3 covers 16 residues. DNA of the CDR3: TGTGCCAGCAGCTTACGTGCAGTCGCAACTAATGAAAAACTGTTTTTT. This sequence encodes CASSLRAVATNEKLFF.

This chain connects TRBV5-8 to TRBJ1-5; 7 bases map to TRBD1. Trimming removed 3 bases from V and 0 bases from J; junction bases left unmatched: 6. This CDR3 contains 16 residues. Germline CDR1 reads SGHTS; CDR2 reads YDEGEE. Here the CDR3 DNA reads TGTGCCAGCAGCTCCGGACAGGTACCTAGCAATCAGCCCCAGCATTTT. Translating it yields CASSSGQVPSNQPQHF. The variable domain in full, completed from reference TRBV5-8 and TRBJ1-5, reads EAGVTQSPTHLIKTRGQQATLRCSPISGHTSVYWYQQALGLGLQFLLWYDEGEERNRGNFPPRFSGRQFPNYSSELNVNALELEDSALYLCASSSGQVPSNQPQHFGDGTRLSIL.

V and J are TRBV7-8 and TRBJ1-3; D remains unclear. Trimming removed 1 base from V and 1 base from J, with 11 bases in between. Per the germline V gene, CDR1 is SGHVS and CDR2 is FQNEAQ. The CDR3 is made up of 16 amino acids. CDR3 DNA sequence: TGTGCCAGCAGCTTAGGAGGGTTTCTTTCTGGAAACACCATATATTTT. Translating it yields CASSLGGFLSGNTIYF.

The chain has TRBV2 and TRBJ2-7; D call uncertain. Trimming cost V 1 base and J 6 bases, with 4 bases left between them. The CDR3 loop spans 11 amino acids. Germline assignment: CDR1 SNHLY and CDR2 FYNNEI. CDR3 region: CASSEEIEQYF. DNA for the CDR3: TGTGCCAGCAGTGAAGAGATCGAGCAGTACTTC.

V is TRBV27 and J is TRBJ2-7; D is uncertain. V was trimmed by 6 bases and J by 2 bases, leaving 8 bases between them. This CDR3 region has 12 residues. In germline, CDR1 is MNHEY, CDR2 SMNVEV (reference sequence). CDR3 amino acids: CASRALTYEQYF. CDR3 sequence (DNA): TGTGCCAGCAGGGCTTTAACCTACGAGCAGTACTTC.

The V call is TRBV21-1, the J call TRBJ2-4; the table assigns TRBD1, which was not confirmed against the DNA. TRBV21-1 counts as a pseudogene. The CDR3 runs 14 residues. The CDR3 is CASSKGTFKNIQYF. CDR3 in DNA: TGTGCCAGCAGCAAAGGGACATTCAAAAACATTCAGTACTTC.

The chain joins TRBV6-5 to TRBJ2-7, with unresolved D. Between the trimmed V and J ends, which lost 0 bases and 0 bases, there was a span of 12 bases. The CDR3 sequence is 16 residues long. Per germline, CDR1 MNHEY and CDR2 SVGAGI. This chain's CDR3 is CASSYSEWLSSYEQYF. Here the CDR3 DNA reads TGTGCCAGCAGTTACTCAGAATGGTTGAGCTCCTACGAGCAGTACTTC.

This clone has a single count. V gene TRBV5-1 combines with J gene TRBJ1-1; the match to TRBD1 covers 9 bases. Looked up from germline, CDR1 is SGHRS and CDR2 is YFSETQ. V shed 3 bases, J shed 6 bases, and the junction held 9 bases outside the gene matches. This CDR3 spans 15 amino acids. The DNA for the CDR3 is TGCGCCAGCAGCTACGAACAGGGGGCAGGCGCTGAAGCTTTCTTT. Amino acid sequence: CASSYEQGAGAEAFF.

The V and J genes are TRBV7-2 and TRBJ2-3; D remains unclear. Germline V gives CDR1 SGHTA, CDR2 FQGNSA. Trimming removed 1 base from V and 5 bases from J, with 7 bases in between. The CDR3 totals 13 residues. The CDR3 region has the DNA TGTGCCAGCAGCTTAGTATGGGAAGATACGCAGTATTTT. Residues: CASSLVWEDTQYF.

CDR3 DNA sequence: TGTGCCAGCAGTTTACCCAGGGGGCTCCCCAACGAGCAGTACTTC. As protein: CASSLPRGLPNEQYF. This rearrangement joins TRBV28 to TRBJ2-7; 8 positions match TRBD1. V dropped 2 bases and J dropped 5; count of bases not matched to a gene: 8. This CDR3 has 15 amino acids. The germline CDR1 and CDR2 sequences are MDHEN and SYDVKM.

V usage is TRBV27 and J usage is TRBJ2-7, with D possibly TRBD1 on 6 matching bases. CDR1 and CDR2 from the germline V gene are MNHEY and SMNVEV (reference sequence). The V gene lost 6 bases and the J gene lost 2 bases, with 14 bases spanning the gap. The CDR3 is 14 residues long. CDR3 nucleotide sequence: TGTGCCAGCAGAAAGAGGGGGATCGCCTACGAGCAGTACTTC. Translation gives CASRKRGIAYEQYF.

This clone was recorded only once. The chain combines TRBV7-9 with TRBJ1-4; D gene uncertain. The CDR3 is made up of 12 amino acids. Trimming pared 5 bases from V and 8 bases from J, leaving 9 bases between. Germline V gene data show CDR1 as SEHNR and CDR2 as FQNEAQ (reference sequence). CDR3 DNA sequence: TGTGCCAGCAGCAAAGTGCGAGAAAAACTGTTTTTT. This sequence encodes CASSKVREKLFF. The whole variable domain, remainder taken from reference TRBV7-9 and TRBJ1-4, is DTGVSQNPRHKITKRGQNVTFRCDPISEHNRLYWYRQTLGQGPEFLTYFQNEAQLEKSRLLSDRFSAERPKGSFSTLEIQRTEQGDSAMYLCASSKVREKLFFGSGTQLSVL.

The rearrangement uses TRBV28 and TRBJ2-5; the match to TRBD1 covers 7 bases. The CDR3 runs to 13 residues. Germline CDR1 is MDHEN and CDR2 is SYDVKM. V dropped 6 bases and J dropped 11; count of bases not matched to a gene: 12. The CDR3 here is CASSLGTVGEQYF. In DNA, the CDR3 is TGTGCCAGCAGCCTCGGGACAGTGGGTGAGCAGTACTTC. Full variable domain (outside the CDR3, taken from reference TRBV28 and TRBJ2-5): DVKVTQSSRYLVKRTGEKVFLECVQDMDHENMFWYRQDPGLGLRLIYFSYDVKMKEKGDIPEGYSVSREKKERFSLILESASTNQTSMYLCASSLGTVGEQYFGPGTRLLVL.

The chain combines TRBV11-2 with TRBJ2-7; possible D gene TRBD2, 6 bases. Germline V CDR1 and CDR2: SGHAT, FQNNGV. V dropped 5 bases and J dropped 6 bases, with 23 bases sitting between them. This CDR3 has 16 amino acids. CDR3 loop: CASSPSQGSGKGEQYF. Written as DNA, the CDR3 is TGTGCCAGCAGCCCCAGCCAGGGTAGCGGAAAAGGCGAGCAGTACTTC.

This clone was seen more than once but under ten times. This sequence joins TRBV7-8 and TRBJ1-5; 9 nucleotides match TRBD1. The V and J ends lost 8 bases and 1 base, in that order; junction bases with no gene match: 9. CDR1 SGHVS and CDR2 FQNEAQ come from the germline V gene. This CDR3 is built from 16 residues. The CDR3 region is CASFKPGQGSNQPQHF. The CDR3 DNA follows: TGTGCCAGCTTTAAACCGGGACAGGGAAGCAATCAGCCCCAGCATTTT.